This TCR beta chain originates from a study of T cells in Graves' hyperthyroidism and ophthalmopathy. Overall study findings and caveats: Most thyroid clonotypes with frequency above 0.001 were detected in blood.

CDR1 is SEHNR and CDR2 is FQNEAQ in the germline V gene (reference sequence). V shed 7 bases and J 7 bases; nucleotides not matched to a gene: 7. CDR3 length equals 13 residues. On this clonotype itself: The antigen remains unidentified. A much larger clone is a single base away; this may be a read error.

The study enrolled patients aged 18 to 65 with newly diagnosed hyperthyroidism of under 2 months' duration. Each diagnosis was grounded in clinical symptoms, serum thyroxine and TRAb, thyroid ultrasound, and orbital computed tomography. The authors obtained PBMCs from 10 ml of fresh peripheral blood. Amplified TCR beta CDR3 regions came from RNA transcripts. The study used the HTBI primer set for a first-round RT-PCR of the TCR CDR3. TCRdb passed the multiplex PCR reads through MiXCR, listing each CDR3 protein once. The sample has under 800,000 distinct CDR3 sequences, around 15% seen once. The chain couples TRBV7-9 to TRBJ1-1, with TRBD1 matching over 9 bases. What was sequenced was blood. The clonotype originates from a woman under 30 with Graves' hyperthyroidism. CDR3 nucleotide sequence: TGTGCCAGCAACCGGACAGGGGCGGGTGAAGCTTTCTTT. It encodes CASNRTGAGEAFF.